Shown below are 14 T cell receptor beta chains from a single sample sequenced in a study of T cells in Graves' hyperthyroidism and ophthalmopathy. TCR beta CDR3 regions were amplified from RNA. The HTBI set primed first-round TCR CDR3 RT-PCR. In TCRdb, the multiplex PCR reads were re-called with MiXCR into one record per CDR3 protein. The sample yields under 450,000 distinct CDR3 sequences, approximately 15% seen once. Sequenced: blood. These receptors all stem from a woman aged 18-29 years with Graves' hyperthyroidism.

This clonotype has ten or more counts. The gene calls are TRBV19 and TRBJ1-5; TRBD1 might be the D (5 bases). Between the trimmed V and J ends, which lost 3 bases and 7 bases, there was a span of 13 bases. This CDR3 is built from 14 residues. Germline V gene lookup returns CDR1 LNHDA and CDR2 SQIVND (reference sequence). As DNA, the CDR3 is TGTGCCAGTAGTATGGGGCAGGGAGGCCAGCCCCAGCATTTT. This sequence encodes CASSMGQGGQPQHF.

This clonotype was seen many times. The chain employs TRBV10-3 and TRBJ1-6; D unresolved. Trimming pared 0 bases from V and 8 bases from J, leaving 11 bases between. Germline V lookup: CDR1 ENHRY, CDR2 SYGVKD. The CDR3 consists of 15 residues. CDR3 sequence reads: CAISESEGRDSPLHF. Written as DNA, the CDR3 is TGTGCCATCAGTGAGTCGGAGGGTCGGGATTCACCCCTCCACTTT.

This clonotype has more than one count but fewer than ten. V and J are TRBV6-1 and TRBJ2-7; weak D call: TRBD1 (5 bases). Germline loops: CDR1 MNHNS, CDR2 SASEGT. V lost 7 bases and J lost 1, with 14 bases in between. This CDR3 has 14 residues. The chain's CDR3 is CASIQGPGSYEQYF. The CDR3 DNA follows: TGTGCCAGCATCCAAGGTCCAGGGTCCTACGAGCAGTACTTC.

This clonotype was seen a handful of times. This chain joins TRBV19 and TRBJ1-5; D is unresolved. V was clipped by 3 bases and J by 2 bases, with 8 bases between them. The germline V gene has CDR1 LNHDA and CDR2 SQIVND (reference sequence). The CDR3 length is 14 residues. The CDR3, as DNA: TGTGCCAGTAGTATTGGGCAGGGCAATCAGCCCCAGCATTTT. It specifies CASSIGQGNQPQHF.

The V gene is TRBV5-1, the J gene TRBJ2-3; 10 bases fit TRBD1. The CDR3 covers 15 residues. Germline loops: CDR1 SGHRS, CDR2 YFSETQ. Germline trimming cut 2 bases from V and 4 bases from J; bases unmatched to any gene: 4. The CDR3 DNA follows: TGCGCCAGCAGCTTCGGGACAGGGGACCCAGATACGCAGTATTTT. This encodes CASSFGTGDPDTQYF.

In this sample, this clonotype turned up many times. The chain recombines TRBV3-1 with TRBJ1-6; a weak D match, TRBD1 (5 bases). Germline V gene data show CDR1 as LGHDT and CDR2 as YNNKEL (reference sequence). Trimming stripped 1 base from V and 2 bases from J, with 6 bases between. This CDR3 region has 15 residues. The CDR3 protein is CASSQGGTYNSPLHF. The DNA for the CDR3 is TGTGCCAGCAGCCAAGGGGGGACCTATAATTCACCCCTCCACTTT.

This clonotype was seen ten or more times. The rearrangement joins TRBV20-1 to TRBJ2-7; D might be TRBD1 or TRBD2, each matching 7 bases. The CDR3 sequence is 16 residues long. CDR1 is DFQATT and CDR2 is SNEGSKA in the germline V gene (reference sequence). The V gene lost 0 bases and the J gene lost 0 bases, with 15 bases spanning the gap. CDR3 protein: CSAREGRGLISYEQYF. The DNA of the CDR3 is TGCAGTGCTAGAGAGGGGAGGGGGCTAATCTCCTACGAGCAGTACTTC.

In this sample, this clonotype turned up a few times. The rearrangement uses TRBV20-1 and TRBJ2-3; 7 nucleotides line up with TRBD2. This CDR3 is built from 12 residues. Germline assignment: CDR1 DFQATT and CDR2 SNEGSKA (reference sequence). Trimming removed 3 bases from V and 7 bases from J; junction bases left unmatched: 4. The CDR3 loop reads CSARREMNTQYF. DNA of the CDR3: TGCAGTGCTAGGCGGGAGATGAATACGCAGTATTTT.

The chain is built from TRBV28 and TRBJ2-7; D tentatively reads TRBD1 or TRBD2 (5 bases each). Trimming removed 5 bases from V and 1 base from J, with 18 bases in between. This CDR3 region has 16 residues. The germline CDR1 and CDR2 sequences are MDHEN and SYDVKM. In DNA form, the CDR3 reads TGTGCCAGCAGTCTGAAGGGACGGGTCCTTTCCTACGAGCAGTACTTC. It translates to CASSLKGRVLSYEQYF.

For this clonotype: Sequence at one end of the junction differs from germline and may be a read error. This chain links TRBV19 with TRBJ2-7; D is tentatively TRBD1 or TRBD2 (5 bases each). The germline V gene encodes CDR1 LNHDA and CDR2 SQIVND (reference sequence). The CDR3 extends over 15 amino acids. The CDR3 region has the DNA TGTGCCAGTAGTATAGGGACTGAAGGGACCTACGAGCAGTATTTC. Protein sequence: CASSIGTEGTYEQYF.

CDR3 bases: TGTGCCAGCAGCTTAGACAGAGCTCCCTTAGCCAAAAACATTCAGTACTTC. As protein: CASSLDRAPLAKNIQYF. The chain carries TRBV7-2 and TRBJ2-4; D remains ambiguous. This CDR3 is 17 amino acids long. CDR1 and CDR2 (germline): SGHTA, FQGNSA. The V end lost 1 base, the J end lost 0 bases, and 13 bases lay between the germline ends.

This clonotype appeared many times. The chain couples TRBV12-3 or TRBV12-4 to TRBJ2-1, with D tentatively TRBD2 (7 bases). V gave up 2 bases and J gave up 6 bases, with 14 bases separating them. The CDR3 covers 15 residues. In nucleotides, the CDR3 is TGTGCCAGCAGTTTATCTGGGGGAGGGGGCAATGAGCAGTTCTTC. Translating gives CASSLSGGGGNEQFF.

This clonotype was recorded many times. The chain couples TRBV6-5 to TRBJ1-2, with D perhaps TRBD1 (6 bases). V dropped 2 bases and J dropped 8 bases, with 18 bases sitting between them. The V gene's germline CDR1 is MNHEY and CDR2 SVGAGI. This CDR3 is built from 15 residues. CDR3 DNA: TGTGCCAGCAGTTACGTCCCGGGACATATTCGAGGCTACACCTTC. Amino acids: CASSYVPGHIRGYTF.

This clonotype was recorded at least ten times. The gene calls are TRBV6-1 and TRBJ2-5, with D perhaps matching TRBD2 (6 bases). Trimming removed 5 bases at V and 4 bases at J, with 17 bases between. There are 15 residues in the CDR3. Per the germline V gene, CDR1 is MNHNS and CDR2 is SASEGT. The CDR3 DNA follows: TGTGCCAGCAGTTCCGGGACTCCCGGCGGAGAGACCCAGTACTTC. Its translation: CASSSGTPGGETQYF.